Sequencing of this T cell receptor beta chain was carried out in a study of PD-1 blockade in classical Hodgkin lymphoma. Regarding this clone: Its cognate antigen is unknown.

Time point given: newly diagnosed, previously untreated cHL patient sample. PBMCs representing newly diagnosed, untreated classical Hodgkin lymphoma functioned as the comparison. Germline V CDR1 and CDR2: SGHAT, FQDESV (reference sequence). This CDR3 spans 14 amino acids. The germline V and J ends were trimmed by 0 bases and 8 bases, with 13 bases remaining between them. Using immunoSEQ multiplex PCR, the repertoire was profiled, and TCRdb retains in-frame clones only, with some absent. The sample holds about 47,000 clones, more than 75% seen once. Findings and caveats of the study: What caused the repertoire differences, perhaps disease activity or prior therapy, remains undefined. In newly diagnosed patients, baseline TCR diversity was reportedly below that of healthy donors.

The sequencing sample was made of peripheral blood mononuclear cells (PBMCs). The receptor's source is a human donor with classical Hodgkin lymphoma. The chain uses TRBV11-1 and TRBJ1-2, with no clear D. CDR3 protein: CASSLAGQVQGYTF. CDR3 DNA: TGTGCCAGCAGCTTAGCGGGCCAGGTGCAGGGCTACACCTTC.